The 21 T cell receptor beta chains reported below all come from one sample, sequenced in a study of control samples from healthy donors and cancer patients. Generated by immunoSEQ multiplex PCR, the TCRdb table keeps only in-frame clones and is missing some. The table has about 89,000 clones, about 85% seen once. Sequencing was carried out using blood. The source is a middle-aged woman in good health.

This chain joins TRBV4-2 and TRBJ2-6, with D possibly being TRBD2 (5 bases). Per the germline V gene, CDR1 is LGHNA and CDR2 is YNFKEQ. V was clipped by 2 bases and J by 1 base, with 12 bases between them. The CDR3 totals 17 residues. The CDR3, as DNA: TGTGCCAGCAGCCAATCGACGCGGGTATCTGGGGCCAACGTCCTGACTTTC. It specifies CASSQSTRVSGANVLTF.

This chain links TRBV5-1 with TRBJ1-1; 8 nucleotides line up with TRBD1. The CDR3 is made up of 13 amino acids. Germline V CDR1 and CDR2: SGHRS, YFSETQ. V dropped 3 bases and J dropped 10; count of bases not matched to a gene: 8. The CDR3 loop is CASSSQDRALAFF. Here the CDR3 DNA reads TGCGCCAGCAGCTCCCAGGACAGGGCATTAGCTTTCTTT.

This clone appeared a single time. This CDR3 is CASSPPRVHQPQHF. CDR3 sequence (DNA): TGTGCCAGCAGTCCGCCCAGGGTTCATCAGCCCCAGCATTTT. The V gene is TRBV6-2 or TRBV6-3, the J gene TRBJ1-5, with D perhaps TRBD1 (5 bases). Germline V gene data show CDR1 as MNHEY and CDR2 as SVGEGT. CDR3 size: 14 residues. The V gene lost 5 bases and the J gene lost 5 bases, with 13 bases spanning the gap.

This sequence joins TRBV5-8 and TRBJ2-2, with 8 bases identical to TRBD1. V gave up 1 base and J gave up 4 bases; unmatched junction bases: 3. The CDR3 loop spans 15 amino acids. CDR1 SGHTS and CDR2 YDEGEE come from the germline V gene. The DNA for the CDR3 is TGTGCCAGCAGCTTGAGGACAGGGATCACCGGGGAGCTGTTTTTT. Translation: CASSLRTGITGELFF. The complete variable domain, with remaining parts taken from reference TRBV5-8 and TRBJ2-2, reads EAGVTQSPTHLIKTRGQQATLRCSPISGHTSVYWYQQALGLGLQFLLWYDEGEERNRGNFPPRFSGRQFPNYSSELNVNALELEDSALYLCASSLRTGITGELFFGEGSRLTVL.

This CDR3 reads CASKRNYGYTF. The CDR3 DNA follows: TGTGCCAGTAAGAGGAACTATGGCTACACCTTC. The V gene is TRBV19, the J gene TRBJ1-2, with unresolved D. In germline, CDR1 is LNHDA, CDR2 SQIVND (reference sequence). The CDR3 is 11 amino acids. V was clipped by 7 bases and J by 2 bases, with 5 bases between them.

V is TRBV4-1 and J is TRBJ2-1, with no clear D. CDR1 is MGHRA and CDR2 is YSYEKL in the germline V gene. Deletions cut 0 bases from V and 0 bases from J, with 12 bases between. This CDR3 contains 17 residues. CDR3 region: CASSQDPHLSSYNEQFF. CDR3 DNA: TGCGCCAGCAGCCAAGACCCCCACCTCAGCTCCTACAATGAGCAGTTCTTC.

V usage is TRBV5-4 and J usage is TRBJ2-1, with a possible D match to TRBD2 (5 bases). From germline, CDR1 is SGHNT and CDR2 YYREEE (reference sequence). The CDR3 is 15 amino acids. V was shortened by 0 bases and J by 1 base, with 8 bases between the two germline ends. CDR3: CASSLETRSYNEQFF. CDR3 sequence (DNA): TGTGCCAGCAGCTTGGAAACTAGATCCTACAATGAGCAGTTCTTC.

V usage is TRBV18 and J usage is TRBJ2-7, with TRBD1 matching over 9 bases. CDR3 size: 14 residues. Germline-derived CDR1 and CDR2 are KGHSH and LQKENI. V gave up 4 bases and J gave up 3 bases; unmatched junction bases: 4. The CDR3: CASSLRDRDYEQYF. The CDR3 coding sequence is TGTGCCAGCTCACTCCGGGACAGGGACTACGAGCAGTACTTC.

The chain's CDR3 is CASSPRLGVDTQYF. In DNA form, the CDR3 reads TGTGCCAGCAGCCCCAGACTAGGTGTGGATACGCAGTATTTT. The chain recombines TRBV7-2 with TRBJ2-3, with a tentative D call TRBD2 (6 bases). Germline CDR1 is SGHTA and CDR2 is FQGNSA. V was trimmed by 5 bases and J by 6 bases, leaving 15 bases between them. The length of the CDR3 is 14 residues.

The chain joins TRBV27 to TRBJ1-6, with D possibly being TRBD1 (6 bases). Between the trimmed V and J ends, which lost 5 bases and 0 bases, there was a span of 11 bases. The germline V gene encodes CDR1 MNHEY and CDR2 SMNVEV (reference sequence). This CDR3 spans 16 amino acids. DNA of the CDR3: TGTGCCAGCAGTCGTGACAGGCGCTCCTATAATTCACCCCTCCACTTT. This encodes CASSRDRRSYNSPLHF.

V gene TRBV18 combines with J gene TRBJ1-1; D gene unclear. With 0 bases removed from V and 0 bases from J, the gap between germline ends came to 5 bases. CDR1 KGHSH and CDR2 LQKENI come from the germline V gene. This CDR3 is 14 amino acids long. The CDR3: CASSPPELNTEAFF. The CDR3 coding sequence is TGTGCCAGCTCACCACCAGAGTTGAACACTGAAGCTTTCTTT. The entire variable domain, with the rest obtained from reference TRBV18 and TRBJ1-1, is as follows: NAGVMQNPRHLVRRRGQEARLRCSPMKGHSHVYWYRQLPEEGLKFMVYLQKENIIDESGMPKERFSAEFPKEGPSILRIQQVVRGDSAAYFCASSPPELNTEAFFGQGTRLTVV.

The chain has TRBV5-1 and TRBJ2-2; 8 bases align to TRBD1. This CDR3 has 16 amino acids. V lost 2 bases, J lost 3 bases, and 6 bases stayed unmatched. Germline V gives CDR1 SGHRS, CDR2 YFSETQ. The CDR3 is CASSFWTGPDTGELFF. The CDR3 DNA follows: TGCGCCAGCAGCTTCTGGACAGGGCCCGACACCGGGGAGCTGTTTTTT. The full variable domain, completed using reference TRBV5-1 and TRBJ2-2, is KAGVTQTPRYLIKTRGQQVTLSCSPISGHRSVSWYQQTPGQGLQFLFEYFSETQRNKGNFPGRFSGRQFSNSRSEMNVSTLELGDSALYLCASSFWTGPDTGELFFGEGSRLTVL.

V and J are TRBV24-1 and TRBJ2-2; tentatively, D is TRBD1 or TRBD2 (5 bases each). CDR1 and CDR2 from the germline V gene are KGHDR and SFDVKD. The CDR3 sequence is 14 residues long. The V and J ends lost 4 bases and 4 bases respectively, with 9 bases between them. CDR3 region: CATSDTGGTGELFF. The CDR3 nucleotides are TGTGCCACCAGTGACACAGGAGGCACCGGGGAGCTGTTTTTT.

The chain joins TRBV6-6 to TRBJ1-5; the match to TRBD1 covers 11 bases. V dropped 5 bases and J dropped 2; count of bases not matched to a gene: 11. Germline V gives CDR1 MNHNY, CDR2 SVGAGI (reference sequence). The CDR3 spans 18 residues. DNA of the CDR3: TGTGCCAGCAGTCTACGACGGACAGGGGGCGACGGCAATCAGCCCCAGCATTTT. Amino acid sequence: CASSLRRTGGDGNQPQHF.

About this clone: Other nucleotide sequences in the sample specify the same CDR3. J is TRBJ1-2 and V is TRBV3-1 (or the pseudogene TRBV3-2); D is unresolved. The ends were cut back, 1 base at V and 0 bases at J, with 6 bases in the middle. CDR3 size: 14 residues. CDR1 and CDR2 from the germline V gene are LGHDT and YNNKEL (reference sequence). The CDR3 nucleotides read TGTGCCAGCAGCCAAGGTAGAGCTAACTATGGCTACACCTTC. Translated: CASSQGRANYGYTF.

This chain links TRBV5-1 with TRBJ2-1; 10 positions match TRBD1. V gave up 5 bases and J gave up 6 bases; unmatched junction bases: 8. This CDR3 comprises 15 residues. Germline values: CDR1 SGHRS, CDR2 YFSETQ. CDR3: CASRGGTGAFNEQFF. The CDR3 coding sequence is TGCGCCAGCAGGGGCGGGACAGGGGCGTTCAATGAGCAGTTCTTC.

This clone was counted only a few times. The CDR3 is CAISADRAYQPQHF. In DNA form, the CDR3 reads TGTGCCATCAGCGCCGACAGGGCGTATCAGCCCCAGCATTTT. This chain joins TRBV10-3 and TRBJ1-5; 7 nucleotides match TRBD1. The CDR3 is 14 amino acids. Trimming removed 6 bases from V and 5 bases from J; junction bases left unmatched: 7. Per the germline V gene, CDR1 is ENHRY and CDR2 is SYGVKD.

The rearrangement links TRBV30 to TRBJ1-1; D uncertain. CDR1 is GTSNPN and CDR2 is SVGIG in the germline V gene (reference sequence). The length of the CDR3 is 13 residues. V lost 2 bases to trimming and J lost 6 bases, with 13 bases between them. In DNA form, the CDR3 reads TGTGCCTGGAGTTTGAACCGGGCGGCTGAAGCTTTCTTT. This translates into CAWSLNRAAEAFF.

V is TRBV6-5 and J is TRBJ1-6; a weak D match, TRBD1 (5 bases). CDR3 length equals 15 residues. The germline gives CDR1 MNHEY, CDR2 SVGAGI. Trimming took 2 bases from V and 7 from J, leaving 12 bases between them. The CDR3 is CASSYGGLPNSPLHF. In DNA form, the CDR3 reads TGTGCCAGCAGTTACGGGGGGTTACCGAATTCACCCCTCCACTTT.

V and J are TRBV4-3 and TRBJ2-1; 12 bases agree with TRBD2. This CDR3 is built from 15 residues. V was pared by 5 bases and J by 8 bases, with 7 bases of the junction left unmatched. Germline-derived CDR1 and CDR2 are LGHNA and YSLEER. The CDR3 reads CASSALAGGADEQFF. In DNA form, the CDR3 reads TGCGCCAGCAGCGCCCTAGCGGGGGGGGCGGATGAGCAGTTCTTC.

This rearrangement joins TRBV25-1 to TRBJ2-2; TRBD1 matches 9 bases. With 4 bases clipped from V and 4 bases from J, the junction kept 4 bases outside the gene matches. Per the germline V gene, CDR1 is MGHDK and CDR2 is SYGVNS. This CDR3 is 15 amino acids long. The CDR3 DNA reads TGTGCCAGCAGTGTCCGACAGGGGGGCACCGGGGAGCTGTTTTTT. Translating it yields CASSVRQGGTGELFF.